The 14 T cell receptor beta chains below all came from one sample that was sequenced in a study of T cells after yellow fever vaccination. TCRdb itself ran the 5' RACE reads through MiXCR, one entry per CDR3 protein. Of approximately 120,000 distinct CDR3 sequences listed, roughly 15% are singletons. Sequencing was performed on CD8+ T cells sorted from PBMCs, taken 5 days after the yellow fever booster vaccination. These receptors all come from a man aged 18 to 29 who received the YFV17D yellow fever vaccine.

The V call is TRBV27, the J call TRBJ2-2; D is unresolved. V dropped 1 base and J dropped 3 bases, with 6 bases sitting between them. The CDR3 spans 14 residues. The germline V gene has CDR1 MNHEY and CDR2 SMNVEV (reference sequence). The CDR3, as DNA: TGTGCCAGCAGTTTATTTCAGCACACCGGGGAGCTGTTTTTT. This codes for CASSLFQHTGELFF.

On this clonotype itself: The junction does not match germline at one end; this may be a read error. The chain recombines TRBV29-1 with TRBJ2-5; D is ambiguous. The CDR3 runs to 14 residues. Germline CDR1 reads SQVTM; CDR2 reads ANQGSEA. CDR3 in DNA: TGCAGCGTTGAATACCGGGCAGGCCAAGTGACCCAGTACTTC. Protein product: CSVEYRAGQVTQYF.

The rearrangement uses TRBV7-3 and TRBJ1-1, with unresolved D. This CDR3 is 13 amino acids long. Germline CDR1 is SGHTA and CDR2 is FQGTGA. Trimming cost V 2 bases and J 0 bases, with 4 bases left between them. The CDR3 spells CASSLWVNTEAFF. The CDR3 DNA follows: TGTGCCAGCAGCTTATGGGTGAACACTGAAGCTTTCTTT.

The chain is built from TRBV20-1 and TRBJ2-5; D call uncertain. V shed 3 bases and J shed 0 bases, with 8 bases lying between them. The CDR3 length is 13 residues. Germline V gene sequence: CDR1 DFQATT, CDR2 SNEGSKA (reference sequence). Written as DNA, the CDR3 is TGCAGTGCTAGTTCACAGTACCAAGAGACCCAGTACTTC. Amino acids: CSASSQYQETQYF.

V gene TRBV5-5 combines with J gene TRBJ1-2; D might be TRBD1 (6 bases). Trimming took 0 bases from V and 7 from J, leaving 22 bases between them. This CDR3 comprises 17 residues. The germline CDR1 and CDR2 sequences are SGHKS and YYEKEE (reference sequence). The CDR3, as DNA: TGTGCCAGCAGCTTGGCCGGGATCCTGGGGGCGACTTTTGGCTACACCTTC. Its protein product is CASSLAGILGATFGYTF.

V and J are TRBV5-1 and TRBJ2-2; D is undetermined. The CDR3 has 17 residues. The germline V and J ends were trimmed by 1 base and 0 bases, with 13 bases remaining between them. CDR1 is SGHRS, CDR2 YFSETQ, per germline. CDR3 in amino acids: CASSLPAPATNTGELFF. As DNA, the CDR3 is TGCGCCAGCAGCTTGCCAGCACCGGCCACGAACACCGGGGAGCTGTTTTTT.

This clonotype was picked up a small number of times. The chain has TRBV7-2 and TRBJ2-1; TRBD2 matches at 9 bases. The V segment lost 0 bases and the J segment 2 bases; nucleotides outside the gene matches: 14. The CDR3 totals 20 residues. Germline V gives CDR1 SGHTA, CDR2 FQGNSA. CDR3 in amino acids: CASSLASSQSGGLPYNEQFF. CDR3 sequence (DNA): TGTGCCAGCAGCTTAGCCTCCAGCCAGAGCGGGGGGCTACCCTACAATGAGCAGTTCTTC.

The chain is built from TRBV7-9 and TRBJ2-3, with TRBD1 matching 9 bases. The V gene end was trimmed by 5 bases and the J gene end by 10 bases; junction bases not matched to a gene: 13. The germline gives CDR1 SEHNR, CDR2 FQNEAQ (reference sequence). The CDR3 runs 15 residues. The CDR3 nucleotides read TGTGCCAGCAGCCCGGGACAGGGAGAGGACCTTGCGCAGTATTTT. The encoded protein is CASSPGQGEDLAQYF.

The sample holds a few counts of this clonotype. The chain joins TRBV7-9 to TRBJ2-1; the match to TRBD1 covers 7 bases. The length of the CDR3 is 18 residues. V was clipped by 7 bases and J by 7 bases; unmatched bases: 22. Looked up from germline, CDR1 is SEHNR and CDR2 is FQNEAQ (reference sequence). DNA for the CDR3: TGTGCCAGCAACGTCCCGCCCGGCCAGGGGGTTGGTTGGAATGAGCAGTTCTTC. Its protein product is CASNVPPGQGVGWNEQFF.

The J gene is TRBJ1-2, the V gene TRBV7-9; D call uncertain. CDR1 is SEHNR and CDR2 is FQNEAQ in the germline V gene (reference sequence). This CDR3 is built from 16 residues. Trimming removed 1 base at V and 6 bases at J, with 18 bases between. The chain's CDR3 is CASSLVLYGADHGYTF. The CDR3 nucleotides read TGTGCCAGCAGCTTAGTTTTATATGGTGCAGACCATGGCTACACCTTC.

The table lists this clonotype with many counts. This rearrangement joins TRBV4-1 to TRBJ2-3, with D unresolved. Germline V gene lookup returns CDR1 MGHRA and CDR2 YSYEKL. The CDR3 has 15 amino acids. The V end was cut by 6 bases, the J end by 0 bases, with 13 bases between. The CDR3 loop reads CASRDTTSSTDTQYF. The CDR3 nucleotides read TGCGCCAGCAGGGATACCACTTCTAGCACAGATACGCAGTATTTT.

The V gene is TRBV11-2, the J gene TRBJ2-6; D gene unclear. The CDR3 contains 15 residues. With 2 bases removed from V and 2 bases from J, the gap between germline ends came to 7 bases. In germline, CDR1 is SGHAT, CDR2 FQNNGV. Here the CDR3 reads CASSLTDPGANVLTF. In DNA, the CDR3 is TGTGCCAGCAGCTTAACGGATCCTGGGGCCAACGTCCTGACTTTC.

Sample share makes this clonotype medium-sized. J is TRBJ2-1 and V is TRBV4-1; 8 bases map to TRBD2. CDR1 and CDR2 (germline): MGHRA, YSYEKL. The CDR3 is 15 amino acids. Trimming cost V 0 bases and J 8 bases; bases outside gene matches: 6. CDR3 DNA sequence: TGCGCCAGCAGCCAAGAACGCGGGGGGTATGATGAGCAGTTCTTC. It is translated as CASSQERGGYDEQFF.

V and J are TRBV4-1 and TRBJ2-7; a possible D gene is TRBD2 (6 bases). V lost 5 bases and J 7 bases, leaving 18 bases between the germline ends. This CDR3 is built from 14 residues. Germline-derived CDR1 and CDR2 are MGHRA and YSYEKL. In DNA, the CDR3 is TGCGCCAGCAGCATCGGTGGGGGGTCGGAAGAGCAGTACTTC. This gives the protein CASSIGGGSEEQYF.